This is a list of T cell receptor beta chains from one sample in a study of shared clonotypes between healthy human individuals. Here immunoSEQ multiplex PCR was the method, and the copy in TCRdb shows in-frame clones only, minus some. Of 1.5 million to 2.5 million clones in the sample, about 95% are singletons; the top ten hold less than 1.5%. Material for sequencing was naive CD8+ T cells sorted from blood. The receptors stem from a man aged 18-30 years in good health. The CDR3 runs from the conserved cysteine through the conserved F or W. Fields, in order: CDR3 length, J gene, clone size, D gene, V gene, CDR3 DNA, CDR3 protein. A D gene is named only where the DNA matches it firmly. Some rows have no size entry. The others give once, few or many, or a class for an expanded clone.

18	TRBJ2-7	.	TRBD2	TRBV28	TGTGCCAGCAGTTTGGACGGACTAGCGGGGGCCCCCCTCTACGAGCAGTACTTC	CASSLDGLAGAPLYEQYF
14	TRBJ2-5	.	TRBD1	TRBV7-9	TGTGCCAGCGGGGTCGACAGGGAGATCGAGACCCAGTACTTC	CASGVDREIETQYF
16	TRBJ2-3	.	.	TRBV7-9	TGTGCCAGCAGCTTAGGGGGCGGACCTAGCACAGATACGCAGTATTTT	CASSLGGGPSTDTQYF
16	TRBJ2-3	.	.	TRBV29-1	TGCAGCTCTGGCCCAACTATCGGGGCTAGCACAGATACGCAGTATTTT	CSSGPTIGASTDTQYF
14	TRBJ2-5	.	TRBD1	TRBV11-2	TGTGCCAGCAGCTTAGCAGGGGGCCAAGAGACCCAGTACTTC	CASSLAGGQETQYF
15	TRBJ1-4	.	.	TRBV7-2	TGTGCCAGCAGCTTAGTTGTGGCCCTCGGGGAAAAACTGTTTTTT	CASSLVVALGEKLFF
14	TRBJ1-1	.	.	TRBV9	TGTGCCAGCAGCCCCCCCAGCGGGAACACTGAAGCTTTCTTT	CASSPPSGNTEAFF
16	TRBJ1-5	.	.	TRBV9	TGTGCCAGCAGCCCGGGAGGGAGCGGGAGCAATCAGCCCCAGCATTTT	CASSPGGSGSNQPQHF
14	TRBJ2-3	once	TRBD1	TRBV29-1	TGCAGCGTATGGGACAGAACTAGCACAGATACGCAGTATTTT	CSVWDRTSTDTQYF
14	TRBJ2-7	.	TRBD1	TRBV7-8	TGTGCCAGCAGCCTCCAGGGACAGGGGGATGAGCAGTACTTC	CASSLQGQGDEQYF
12	TRBJ1-1	.	.	TRBV29-1	TGCAGCGTTGAAGGCCTGAACACTGAAGCTTTCTTT	CSVEGLNTEAFF
15	TRBJ2-7	once	TRBD1	TRBV4-1	TGCGCCAGCAGCCAAGAAAGGACAGGGATCTACGAGCAGTACTTC	CASSQERTGIYEQYF
19	TRBJ2-6	once	.	TRBV18	TGTGCCAGCTCAACATTAGGGGACGGGATCCTCTGGAGGGCCAACGTCCTGACTTTC	CASSTLGDGILWRANVLTF
13	TRBJ1-3	.	.	TRBV6-1	TGTGCAGGAGCAGGGGCGCCTGGAAACACCATATATTTT	CAGAGAPGNTIYF
14	TRBJ2-2	.	.	TRBV19	TGTGCCAGTATGAGTCGACCGAACACCGGGGAGCTGTTTTTT	CASMSRPNTGELFF
15	TRBJ1-1	.	.	TRBV7-9	TGTGCCAGCAGCCCAAAGTGGGGGGGGAACACTGAAGCTTTCTTT	CASSPKWGGNTEAFF
15	TRBJ2-7	.	TRBD2	TRBV10-3	TGTGCCATCAGTGCCCTGGGAGCGGGAGACTACGAGCAGTACTTC	CAISALGAGDYEQYF
13	TRBJ2-2	.	.	TRBV5-6	TGTGCCAGCAGCGGGACGGGAGCCGGGGAGCTGTTTTTT	CASSGTGAGELFF
14	TRBJ2-5	.	.	TRBV25-1	TGTGCCAGCAGTGGAACAGGGACCCAAGAGACCCAGTACTTC	CASSGTGTQETQYF
16	TRBJ2-3	.	TRBD1	TRBV9	TGTGCCAGCAGCGGGACAGGGGGCCCCAGCACAGATACGCAGTATTTT	CASSGTGGPSTDTQYF
13	TRBJ2-3	once	.	TRBV14	TGTGCCAGCAGCCAAGATCTGAAAGATACGCAGTATTTT	CASSQDLKDTQYF
14	TRBJ1-1	.	.	TRBV30	TGTGCCTGGGCGTGGGGTGCGGGAAACACTGAAGCTTTCTTT	CAWAWGAGNTEAFF
18	TRBJ2-1	.	TRBD2	TRBV5-1	TGCGCCAGCAGCGAGGGACTAGCGGGGGCCCTATCCTACAATGAGCAGTTCTTC	CASSEGLAGALSYNEQFF
15	TRBJ1-4	.	TRBD1	TRBV28	TGTGCCAGCAGTTCCCCGACAGGGTTGAATGAAAAACTGTTTTTT	CASSSPTGLNEKLFF
13	TRBJ2-7	.	.	TRBV2	TGTGCCAGCAGTGAAGTGGGAACCTACGAGCAGTACTTC	CASSEVGTYEQYF
16	TRBJ2-7	.	.	TRBV4-1	TGCGCCAGCAGCCAAGAATCTGGGACGGTCTCCTACGAGCAGTACTTC	CASSQESGTVSYEQYF
16	TRBJ2-7	.	TRBD1	TRBV11-1	TGTGCCAGCAGCATAACAACGGGACAGGGAGGTTCCGAGCAGTACTTC	CASSITTGQGGSEQYF
13	TRBJ1-2	.	TRBD1	TRBV11-1	TGTGCCAGCAGCTTGACAGGGGCCTATGGCTACACCTTC	CASSLTGAYGYTF
13	TRBJ2-5	.	.	TRBV7-9	TGTGCCAGCAGCTTCCCGTTTGAAGAGACCCAGTACTTC	CASSFPFEETQYF
15	TRBJ2-5	.	.	TRBV4-3	TGCGCCAGCAGCCCAGCCCGGGACGGCCAAGAGACCCAGTACTTC	CASSPARDGQETQYF
14	TRBJ1-2	.	.	TRBV7-9	TGTGCCAGCACCCCGAACGCCGTTAACTATGGCTACACCTTC	CASTPNAVNYGYTF
14	TRBJ2-1	.	.	TRBV10-2	TGCGCCAGCAGTGACTACAGACAGTCTGATGAGCAGTTCTTC	CASSDYRQSDEQFF
13	TRBJ2-5	.	.	TRBV7-3	TGTGCCAGCAGTTCCAGGGGTGGCGAGACCCAGTACTTC	CASSSRGGETQYF
13	TRBJ1-1	once	.	TRBV4-2	TGTGCCAGCAGCCAAGATTTGAACACTGAAGCTTTCTTT	CASSQDLNTEAFF
14	TRBJ2-3	.	.	TRBV5-1	TGCGCCAGCAGCGGTCTAGGAGGGGCCGATACGCAGTATTTT	CASSGLGGADTQYF
14	TRBJ2-7	.	TRBD2	TRBV7-2	TGTGCCAGCAGCCCGAGAGGCGGGGGGGACGAGCAGTACTTC	CASSPRGGGDEQYF
12	TRBJ1-2	.	.	TRBV10-2	TGCGCCAGCAGTGAGTCCGCTTACGGCTACACCTTC	CASSESAYGYTF
16	TRBJ2-5	.	TRBD1	TRBV27	TGTGCCAGCAGTGAAGGGACAGGGGCCCTTCAAGAGACCCAGTACTTC	CASSEGTGALQETQYF
13	TRBJ2-5	.	.	TRBV7-9	TGTGCCAGCAGCTTAGATAGTCTAGAGACCCAGTACTTC	CASSLDSLETQYF
14	TRBJ1-1	once	.	TRBV4-3	TGCGCCAGCAGCCAAGACAGCGCTTTCACTGAAGCTTTCTTT	CASSQDSAFTEAFF
15	TRBJ2-7	.	TRBD1	TRBV9	TGTGCCAGCAGCGTAGGGGACAGGGCATACTACGAGCAGTACTTC	CASSVGDRAYYEQYF
15	TRBJ2-3	.	TRBD2	TRBV7-9	TGTGCCAGCAGCCTACTAGCGGGGGATTCAGATACGCAGTATTTT	CASSLLAGDSDTQYF
15	TRBJ2-2	.	.	TRBV4-1	TGCGCCAGCAGCCAGGCGGGACTCAACACCGGGGAGCTGTTTTTT	CASSQAGLNTGELFF
13	TRBJ1-1	once	.	TRBV29-1	TGCAGCGTTGTGGGCAGAGTGAACACTGAAGCTTTCTTT	CSVVGRVNTEAFF
13	TRBJ2-7	.	.	TRBV6-1	TGTGCCAGCAGTGAGGGGGTTGCCTACGAGCAGTACTTC	CASSEGVAYEQYF
16	TRBJ1-6	.	.	TRBV28	TGTGCCAGCAGTTTTCAGCGTGGGTGGGGGGTTTCACCCCTCCACTTT	CASSFQRGWGVSPLHF
14	TRBJ2-7	few	TRBD2	TRBV2	TGTGCCAGCAGTGAAGTCGGGGGGAACTACGAGCAGTACTTC	CASSEVGGNYEQYF
14	TRBJ1-6	.	TRBD1	TRBV5-4	TGTGCCAGCAGCTTTACAGGGGGAAATTCACCCCTCCACTTT	CASSFTGGNSPLHF
13	TRBJ1-1	.	.	TRBV29-1	TGCAGCGTTGCGGCAGGGTCATACACTGAAGCTTTCTTT	CSVAAGSYTEAFF
14	TRBJ1-6	.	.	TRBV9	TGTGCCAGCAGCGTAGAGGCGAGTAATTCACCCCTCCACTTT	CASSVEASNSPLHF
14	TRBJ1-1	.	TRBD1	TRBV13	TGTGCCAGCAGCCGGGGACAGGAGAACACTGAAGCTTTCTTT	CASSRGQENTEAFF
13	TRBJ1-4	once	.	TRBV5-6	TGTGCCAGCAGCTGGGGACATGACGAAAAACTGTTTTTT	CASSWGHDEKLFF
14	TRBJ2-3	.	.	TRBV18	TGTGCCAGCTCACCACCGTCTAGCACAGATACGCAGTATTTT	CASSPPSSTDTQYF
13	TRBJ1-3	.	.	TRBV7-9	TGTGCCAGCAGCTTAGTTGTGGAAAACACCATATATTTT	CASSLVVENTIYF
14	TRBJ2-6	.	.	TRBV5-8	TGTGCCAGCATCCAGGGTAGTGGGGCCAACGTCCTGACTTTC	CASIQGSGANVLTF
14	TRBJ2-7	.	.	TRBV7-8	TGTGCCAGTAGGGATAGCGGCCCGAACTACGAGCAGTACTTC	CASRDSGPNYEQYF
16	TRBJ2-1	.	TRBD2	TRBV4-1	TGCGCCAGCAGCCGGAACCTGGGACTAGCGGGTAATGAGCAGTTCTTC	CASSRNLGLAGNEQFF
14	TRBJ1-6	.	.	TRBV11-2	TGTGCCAGCAGCTTAAAAATCGCCAGTTCACCCCTCCACTTT	CASSLKIASSPLHF
14	TRBJ1-1	.	.	TRBV27	TGTGCCAGCAGAACAGGGACCTTGAACACTGAAGCTTTCTTT	CASRTGTLNTEAFF
14	TRBJ1-2	.	.	TRBV7-9	TGTGCCAGCAGCTCGGGGGGGACAAACTATGGCTACACCTTC	CASSSGGTNYGYTF